There are many counts of the clone carrying this T cell receptor beta chain. The target antigen is unknown. The source of the sample is a study of CD8 T cells in ankylosing spondylitis. General observations from the study: Typical of ankylosing spondylitis blood, it appeared, was a TCR beta motif of roughly eight highly homologous variants.

Using its own MiXCR run on the 5' RACE reads, TCRdb lists one record per CDR3 protein. The sample contains about 200,000 distinct CDR3 sequences, around 6.6% of which appear only once. Sequences were obtained from blood, either unsorted or a sorted T cell fraction (not recorded which). The TCR originated in a male donor with ankylosing spondylitis.

The CDR3 DNA follows: TGTGCCAGCAGTTTATGGGGTATTGGGTACAATGAGCAGTTCTTC. Protein sequence: CASSLWGIGYNEQFF. V usage is TRBV12-3 or TRBV12-4 and J usage is TRBJ2-1; D is ambiguous. The ends were cut back, 2 bases at V and 4 bases at J, with 12 bases in the middle. This CDR3 region has 15 residues.